This TCR beta chain was identified during a study of blood T cell repertoires in COVID-19. This clone was recorded only once. Data came from immunoSEQ multiplex PCR; TCRdb stores just in-frame clones and leaves some out. The repertoire holds about 200,000 clones, with 82% as singletons. This CDR3 has 13 residues. V shed 11 bases and J shed 10 bases, with 23 bases lying between them. Germline V gene lookup returns CDR1 MNHEY and CDR2 SVGAGI. The clonotype was recovered from a woman aged 55-69 years with acute COVID-19. The sequenced sample consisted of PBMCs or T cells enriched from blood (not recorded which). The chain combines TRBV6-5 with TRBJ1-2; weak D call: TRBD1 (6 bases). CDR3 bases: TGTGCCGGCGCAGGATGGGCAGGGGACGACTACACCTTC. Translating it yields CAGAGWAGDDYTF.